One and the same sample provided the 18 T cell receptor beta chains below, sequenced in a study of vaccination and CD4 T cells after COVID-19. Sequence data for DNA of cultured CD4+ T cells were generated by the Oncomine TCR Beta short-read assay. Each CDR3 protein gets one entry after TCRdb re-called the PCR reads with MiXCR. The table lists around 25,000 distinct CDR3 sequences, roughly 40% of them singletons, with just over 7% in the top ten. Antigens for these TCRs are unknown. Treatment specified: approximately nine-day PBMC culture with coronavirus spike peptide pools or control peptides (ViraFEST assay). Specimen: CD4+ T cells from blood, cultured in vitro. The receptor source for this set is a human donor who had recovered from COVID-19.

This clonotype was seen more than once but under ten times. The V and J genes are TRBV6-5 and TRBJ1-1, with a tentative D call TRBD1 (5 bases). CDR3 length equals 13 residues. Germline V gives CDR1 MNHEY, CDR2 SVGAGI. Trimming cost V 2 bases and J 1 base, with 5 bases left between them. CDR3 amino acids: CASSYGQNTEAFF. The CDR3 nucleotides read TGTGCCAGCAGTTACGGACAGAACACTGAAGCTTTCTTT.

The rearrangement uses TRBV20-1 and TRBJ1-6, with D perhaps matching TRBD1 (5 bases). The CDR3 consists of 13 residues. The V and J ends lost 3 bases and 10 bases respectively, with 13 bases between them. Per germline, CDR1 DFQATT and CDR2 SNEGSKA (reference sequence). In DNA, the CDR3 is TGCAGTGCTAGTCTGGGGGAACGCTCACCCCTCCACTTT. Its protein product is CSASLGERSPLHF.

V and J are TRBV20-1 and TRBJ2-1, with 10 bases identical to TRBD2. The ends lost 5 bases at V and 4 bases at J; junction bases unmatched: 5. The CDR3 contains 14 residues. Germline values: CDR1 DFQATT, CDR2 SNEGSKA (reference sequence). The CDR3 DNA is TGCAGTGCTTTAACTAGCGGGGCTTACAATGAGCAGTTCTTC. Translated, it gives CSALTSGAYNEQFF.

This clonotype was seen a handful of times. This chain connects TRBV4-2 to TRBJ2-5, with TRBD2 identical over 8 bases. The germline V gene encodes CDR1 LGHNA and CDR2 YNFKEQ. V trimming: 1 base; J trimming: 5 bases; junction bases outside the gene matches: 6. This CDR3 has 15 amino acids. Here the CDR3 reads CASSQVREGGETQYF. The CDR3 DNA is TGTGCCAGCAGCCAAGTCCGGGAGGGGGGGGAGACCCAGTACTTC.

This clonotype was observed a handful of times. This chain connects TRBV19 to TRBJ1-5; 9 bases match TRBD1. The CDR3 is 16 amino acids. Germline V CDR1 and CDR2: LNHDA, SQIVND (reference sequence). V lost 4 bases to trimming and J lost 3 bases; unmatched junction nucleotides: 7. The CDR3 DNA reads TGTGCCAGTAGTACACCGGGACAGGGTAACAATCAGCCCCAGCATTTT. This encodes CASSTPGQGNNQPQHF.

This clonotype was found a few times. The CDR3 reads CTGSGGGTQYF. CDR3 nucleotide sequence: TGCACCGGCTCGGGGGGTGGGACCCAGTACTTC. The chain employs TRBV20-1 and TRBJ2-5; 7 bases are a match to TRBD2. The CDR3 runs to 11 residues. Germline V gives CDR1 DFQATT, CDR2 SNEGSKA (reference sequence).

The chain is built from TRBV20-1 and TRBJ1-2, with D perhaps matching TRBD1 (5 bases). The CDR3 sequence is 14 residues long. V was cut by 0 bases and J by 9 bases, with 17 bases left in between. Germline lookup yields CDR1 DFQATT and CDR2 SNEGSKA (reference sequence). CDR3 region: CSARDSGVWGSYTF. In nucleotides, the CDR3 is TGCAGTGCTAGAGATTCGGGGGTTTGGGGGAGCTACACCTTC.

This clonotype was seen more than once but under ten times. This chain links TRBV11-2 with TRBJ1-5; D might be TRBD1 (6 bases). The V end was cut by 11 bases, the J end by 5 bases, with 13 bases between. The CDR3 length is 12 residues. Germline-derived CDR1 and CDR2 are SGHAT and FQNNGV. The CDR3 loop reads CARLRGYQPQHF. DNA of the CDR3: TGTGCCCGACTTAGGGGGTATCAGCCCCAGCATTTT.

The CDR3 loop is CASSFSGGGGEAFF. CDR3 nucleotides: TGTGCCAGCAGCTTCTCAGGGGGCGGTGGTGAAGCTTTCTTT. The J gene is TRBJ1-1, the V gene TRBV7-3, with 8 nucleotides matching TRBD1. J was trimmed by 7 bases and V by 3 bases; bases with no gene match: 7. Germline V CDR1 and CDR2: SGHTA, FQGTGA. CDR3 length: 14 residues.

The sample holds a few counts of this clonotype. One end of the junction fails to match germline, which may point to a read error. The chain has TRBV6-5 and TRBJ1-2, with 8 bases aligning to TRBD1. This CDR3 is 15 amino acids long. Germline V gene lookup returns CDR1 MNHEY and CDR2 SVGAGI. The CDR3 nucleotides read TGTGCCAGCAGTTACTCGTGGACAGGGCCCATTCTTCTACTTTTC. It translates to CASSYSWTGPILLLF.

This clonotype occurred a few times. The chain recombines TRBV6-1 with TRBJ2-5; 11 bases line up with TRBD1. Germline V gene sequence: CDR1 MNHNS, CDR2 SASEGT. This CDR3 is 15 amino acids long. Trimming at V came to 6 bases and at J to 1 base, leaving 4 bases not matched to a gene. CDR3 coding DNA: TGTGCCAGCAGGAAGGGGACAGGGGGCCAAGAGACCCAGTACTTC. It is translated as CASRKGTGGQETQYF.

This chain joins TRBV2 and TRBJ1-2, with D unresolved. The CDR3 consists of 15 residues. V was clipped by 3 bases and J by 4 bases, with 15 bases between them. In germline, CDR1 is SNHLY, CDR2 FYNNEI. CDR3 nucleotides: TGTGCCAGCAGTGAGGTAGTTAGGGCCGGCTATGGCTACACCTTC. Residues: CASSEVVRAGYGYTF.

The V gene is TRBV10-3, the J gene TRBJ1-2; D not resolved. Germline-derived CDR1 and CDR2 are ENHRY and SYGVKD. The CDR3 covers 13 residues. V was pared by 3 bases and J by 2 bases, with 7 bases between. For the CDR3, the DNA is TGTGCCATCAGTGATATGGAGAACTATGGCTACACCTTC. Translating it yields CAISDMENYGYTF.

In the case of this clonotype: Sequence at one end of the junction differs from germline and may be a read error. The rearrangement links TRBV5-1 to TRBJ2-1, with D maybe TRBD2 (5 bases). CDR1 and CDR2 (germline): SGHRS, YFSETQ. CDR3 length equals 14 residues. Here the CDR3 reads CVSSLASTGNEQFF. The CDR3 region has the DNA TGCGTCAGCAGCTTGGCCTCTACGGGGAATGAGCAGTTCTTC. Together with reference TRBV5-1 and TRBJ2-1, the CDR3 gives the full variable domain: KAGVTQTPRYLIKTRGQQVTLSCSPISGHRSVSWYQQTPGQGLQFLFEYFSETQRNKGNFPGRFSGRQFSNSRSEMNVSTLELGDSALYLCVSSLASTGNEQFFGPGTRLTVL.

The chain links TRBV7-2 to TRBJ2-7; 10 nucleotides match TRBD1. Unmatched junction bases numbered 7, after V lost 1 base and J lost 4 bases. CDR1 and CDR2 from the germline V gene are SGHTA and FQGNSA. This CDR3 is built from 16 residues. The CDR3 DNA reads TGTGCCAGCAGCTTAGAACCGGCGGGACAGGGGTACGAGCAGTACTTC. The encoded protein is CASSLEPAGQGYEQYF.

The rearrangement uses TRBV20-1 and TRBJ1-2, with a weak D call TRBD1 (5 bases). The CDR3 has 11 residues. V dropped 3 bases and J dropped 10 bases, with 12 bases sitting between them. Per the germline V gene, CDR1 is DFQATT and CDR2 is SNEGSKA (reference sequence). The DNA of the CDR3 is TGCAGTGCTAGTGTGGAGGGGACCTACACCTTC. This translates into CSASVEGTYTF.

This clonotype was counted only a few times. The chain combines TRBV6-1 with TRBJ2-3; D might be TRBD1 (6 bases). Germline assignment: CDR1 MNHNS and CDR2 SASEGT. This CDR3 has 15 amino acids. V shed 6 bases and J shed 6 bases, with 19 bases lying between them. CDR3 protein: CASSGTRFSPDTQYF. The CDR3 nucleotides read TGTGCCAGCAGCGGGACACGATTCTCGCCGGATACGCAGTATTTT.

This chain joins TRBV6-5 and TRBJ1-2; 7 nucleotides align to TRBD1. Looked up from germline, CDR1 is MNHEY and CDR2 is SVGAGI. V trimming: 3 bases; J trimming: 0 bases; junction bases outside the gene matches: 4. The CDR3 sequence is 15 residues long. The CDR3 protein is CASSYQGEANYGYTF. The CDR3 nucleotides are TGTGCCAGCAGTTATCAGGGGGAGGCTAACTATGGCTACACCTTC.